This passage covers 9 T cell receptor beta chains from one sample sequenced in a study of cytomegalovirus exposure and HLA in healthy donors. A multiplex PCR was run with 60 Vbeta primers and 13 Jbeta primers. This table comes from immunoSEQ multiplex PCR, and its TCRdb copy is limited to in-frame clones, with some not included. This table holds about 160,000 clones, around 77% found once. Sequencing used PBMCs. These receptors originate from a man in his sixties in good health and CMV-seronegative.

This chain links TRBV2 with TRBJ1-6; 9 bases match TRBD1. Germline assignment: CDR1 SNHLY and CDR2 FYNNEI. This CDR3 comprises 14 residues. V trimming: 5 bases; J trimming: 10 bases; junction bases outside the gene matches: 6. The CDR3 nucleotides are TGTGCCAGCAGTCTCGACAGGGGGTCCTCACCCCTCCACTTT. Encoded protein: CASSLDRGSSPLHF.

In this sample, this clone turned up once. This chain joins TRBV28 and TRBJ2-5; tentatively, D is TRBD2 (6 bases). The germline V gene encodes CDR1 MDHEN and CDR2 SYDVKM. Between the trimmed V and J ends, which lost 6 bases and 4 bases, there was a span of 12 bases. The CDR3 runs to 13 residues. The CDR3 region has the DNA TGTGCCAGCAGCCAAGGGGACTCAGAGACCCAGTACTTC. Its translation: CASSQGDSETQYF.

This sequence joins TRBV5-1 and TRBJ2-2; TRBD2 aligns across 12 bases. V shed 4 bases and J 10 bases; nucleotides not matched to a gene: 11. Germline assignment: CDR1 SGHRS and CDR2 YFSETQ. CDR3 length: 16 amino acids. DNA of the CDR3: TGCGCCAGCAGCGGAGTTGGACTAGCGGGACAGGAGGAGCTGTTTTTT. The encoded protein is CASSGVGLAGQEELFF.

Remarks on this clone: Mismatch with germline at one junction end may stem from a read error. The rearrangement joins TRBV7-9 to TRBJ1-6; a possible D gene is TRBD1 (5 bases). Per the germline V gene, CDR1 is SEHNR and CDR2 is FQNEAQ (reference sequence). This CDR3 comprises 14 residues. CDR3 sequence: CSSSLMTDLSPLHF. DNA for the CDR3: TGTTCCAGCAGCCTAATGACAGACCTTTCACCCCTCCACTTT.

This clone was detected a few times. The chain carries TRBV6-1 and TRBJ2-1, with a tentative D call TRBD2 (7 bases). CDR3 length: 22 residues. Germline loops: CDR1 MNHNS, CDR2 SASEGT. Trimming shortened V by 6 bases and J by 0 bases, and 33 bases separated the two germline ends. The CDR3 loop is CASSEFPPGLGGLRNSYNEQFF. CDR3 DNA sequence: TGTGCCAGCAGCGAATTTCCCCCCGGACTAGGGGGGCTAAGGAACTCCTACAATGAGCAGTTCTTC.

This clone was counted only a few times. The genes are TRBV21-1 and TRBJ2-1; no DNA check was done on the table's D call, TRBD2. TRBV21-1 is assigned pseudogene status. The CDR3 length is 15 residues. Here the CDR3 DNA reads TGTGCCAGCCCCAAGGGGACTAGGGTCAACAATGAGCAGTTCTTC. This translates into CASPKGTRVNNEQFF.

The chain recombines TRBV18 with TRBJ1-6; D may be TRBD1 (5 bases). The CDR3 runs to 16 residues. V shed 2 bases and J shed 5 bases, with 13 bases lying between them. The germline V gene encodes CDR1 KGHSH and CDR2 LQKENI. In DNA, the CDR3 is TGTGCCAGCTCACCAAGGGGAGGGCCTGATAATTCACCCCTCCACTTT. Its translation is CASSPRGGPDNSPLHF.

This chain connects TRBV9 to TRBJ1-3; 8 positions match TRBD1. Germline-derived CDR1 and CDR2 are SGDLS and YYNGEE. V lost 4 bases to trimming and J lost 2 bases; unmatched junction nucleotides: 14. The CDR3 consists of 18 residues. The CDR3 protein is CASSLRTGRPPPGNTIYF. CDR3 nucleotides: TGTGCCAGCAGCTTACGGACAGGGAGACCTCCTCCTGGAAACACCATATATTTT.

This clone was picked up one time. This rearrangement joins TRBV6-6 to TRBJ1-1; D is possibly TRBD1 (5 bases). CDR1 is MNHNY, CDR2 SVGAGI, per germline (reference sequence). V was trimmed by 4 bases and J by 10 bases, leaving 16 bases between them. This CDR3 spans 13 amino acids. CDR3 sequence (DNA): TGTGCCAGCAGTTCCGGGACTGCCTCAGTAGCTTTCTTT. Its translation: CASSSGTASVAFF.